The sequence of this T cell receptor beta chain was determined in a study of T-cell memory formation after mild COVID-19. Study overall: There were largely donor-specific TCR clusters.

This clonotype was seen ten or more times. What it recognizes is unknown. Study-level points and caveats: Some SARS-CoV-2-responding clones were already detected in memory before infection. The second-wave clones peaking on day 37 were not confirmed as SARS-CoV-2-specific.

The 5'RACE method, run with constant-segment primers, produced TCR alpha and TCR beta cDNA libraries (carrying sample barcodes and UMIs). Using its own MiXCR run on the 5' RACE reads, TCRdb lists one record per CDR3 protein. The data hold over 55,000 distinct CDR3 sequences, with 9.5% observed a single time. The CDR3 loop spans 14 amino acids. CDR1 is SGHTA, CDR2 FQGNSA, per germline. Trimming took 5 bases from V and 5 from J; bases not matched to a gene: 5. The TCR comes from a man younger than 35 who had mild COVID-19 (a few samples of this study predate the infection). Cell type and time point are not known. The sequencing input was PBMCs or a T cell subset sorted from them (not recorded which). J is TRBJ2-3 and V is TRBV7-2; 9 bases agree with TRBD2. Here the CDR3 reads CASSPRGGRDTQYF. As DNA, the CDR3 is TGTGCCAGCAGCCCGCGGGGGGGCCGAGATACGCAGTATTTT.